These 32 T cell receptor beta chains originate from one sample sequenced in a study of CD8+ T cells in alopecia areata. Reverse transcribed after extraction, RNA yielded cDNA as the sequencing template. Only in-frame clones appear in the TCRdb table, and some are missing; sequencing was by immunoSEQ multiplex PCR. Seen here are approximately 82,000 clones, 45% to 60% observed once, and the top ten hold around 5%. The specimen was NKG2D-high CD8+ T cells sorted from blood. These receptors were obtained from a human donor with alopecia areata.

The V and J genes are TRBV13 and TRBJ2-7; perhaps TRBD2 as D (6 bases). The CDR3 runs 14 residues. V was trimmed by 3 bases and J by 3 bases, leaving 12 bases between them. CDR1 is PRHDT, CDR2 FYEKMQ, per germline (reference sequence). For the CDR3, the DNA is TGTGCCAGCAGCTTCGGGGGAACCGTCTACGAGCAGTACTTC. It specifies CASSFGGTVYEQYF.

A few counts support this clone. The rearrangement uses TRBV19 and TRBJ1-4; D is ambiguous. V was shortened by 5 bases and J by 12 bases, with 13 bases between the two germline ends. This CDR3 comprises 12 residues. The germline gives CDR1 LNHDA, CDR2 SQIVND (reference sequence). CDR3 sequence: CASSPVFEELFF. The CDR3 nucleotides read TGTGCCAGTAGTCCCGTATTCGAGGAACTGTTTTTT.

This chain uses TRBV5-1 with TRBJ2-7; 8 positions match TRBD1. Unmatched junction bases numbered 4, after V lost 0 bases and J lost 5 bases. CDR3 length: 14 amino acids. Germline V gene lookup returns CDR1 SGHRS and CDR2 YFSETQ. For the CDR3, the DNA is TGCGCCAGCAGCTTGGGACAGGGGCACGACGAGCAGTACTTC. It encodes CASSLGQGHDEQYF.

This clone was seen more than once but under ten times. This chain links TRBV7-2 with TRBJ2-7, with D possibly TRBD2 on 6 matching bases. Germline CDR1 SGHTA, CDR2 FQGNSA. CDR3 size: 14 residues. V lost 5 bases and J lost 0, with 11 bases in between. CDR3 nucleotides: TGTGCCAGCAGCAGTAGCGGTAACTCCTACGAGCAGTACTTC. Protein sequence: CASSSSGNSYEQYF.

The V gene is TRBV30, the J gene TRBJ1-2; D is uncertain. The CDR3 has 13 residues. V lost 0 bases and J lost 1, with 6 bases in between. Germline V lookup: CDR1 GTSNPN, CDR2 SVGIG (reference sequence). The CDR3 loop is CAWSVSGNYGYTF. The CDR3 DNA sequence: TGTGCCTGGAGTGTGAGTGGTAACTATGGCTACACCTTC.

V gene TRBV13 combines with J gene TRBJ1-2, with D possibly being TRBD1 (6 bases). V dropped 7 bases and J dropped 4 bases, with 13 bases sitting between them. CDR1 is PRHDT and CDR2 is FYEKMQ in the germline V gene (reference sequence). The length of the CDR3 is 13 residues. In nucleotides, the CDR3 is TGTGCCAGCACCCTAGGGGGAGGCTATGGCTACACCTTC. It specifies CASTLGGGYGYTF.

The rearrangement joins TRBV4-1 to TRBJ1-2, with no clear D. With 1 base removed from V and 3 bases from J, the gap between germline ends came to 9 bases. CDR1 MGHRA and CDR2 YSYEKL come from the germline V gene. This CDR3 region has 14 residues. CDR3 amino acids: CASSQAPLDYGYTF. The CDR3 nucleotides read TGCGCCAGCAGCCAAGCCCCCTTGGACTATGGCTACACCTTC.

The V and J genes are TRBV4-1 and TRBJ2-4, with 12 nucleotides matching TRBD2. V lost 3 bases to trimming and J lost 4 bases; unmatched junction nucleotides: 4. The V gene's germline CDR1 is MGHRA and CDR2 YSYEKL. The CDR3 extends over 16 amino acids. The CDR3 sequence is CASSQSTSGGKNIQYF. The CDR3 nucleotides read TGCGCCAGCAGCCAGTCGACTAGCGGGGGAAAAAACATTCAGTACTTC.

The chain uses TRBV27 and TRBJ1-6; D may be TRBD1 (5 bases). The CDR3 is 14 residues long. Germline CDR1 and CDR2: MNHEY and SMNVEV (reference sequence). V lost 8 bases, J lost 7 bases, and 15 bases lay in between. CDR3 region: CASSGGPLNSPLHF. CDR3 DNA: TGTGCCAGCTCCGGGGGACCCCTGAATTCACCCCTCCACTTT.

This clone was counted only a few times. V is TRBV29-1 and J is TRBJ2-1; 10 positions match TRBD1. The junction had 3 bases not matched to a gene; V was cut back by 2 bases and J by 8 bases. The germline V gene has CDR1 SQVTM and CDR2 ANQGSEA. The CDR3 covers 13 residues. The CDR3 nucleotides read TGCAGCGTTGAAAGGGACAGGGGTGATGAGCAGTTCTTC. Translated: CSVERDRGDEQFF.

The V and J genes are TRBV4-3 and TRBJ2-5, with 10 bases matching TRBD2. Looked up from germline, CDR1 is LGHNA and CDR2 is YSLEER. After removal of 0 bases from V and 0 bases from J, the junction contained 4 bases not matched to a gene. The CDR3 contains 17 residues. In nucleotides, the CDR3 is TGCGCCAGCAGCCAAGAGGTAGCGGGAGGCGACCAAGAGACCCAGTACTTC. This sequence encodes CASSQEVAGGDQETQYF.

This rearrangement joins TRBV27 to TRBJ1-6; D is unresolved. V was shortened by 2 bases and J by 5 bases, with 7 bases between the two germline ends. Germline V gene sequence: CDR1 MNHEY, CDR2 SMNVEV (reference sequence). This CDR3 has 14 amino acids. CDR3: CASSLTQHNSPLHF. In nucleotides, the CDR3 is TGTGCCAGCAGTTTAACACAGCATAATTCACCCCTCCACTTT.

This clone was counted between two and nine times. The chain links TRBV29-1 to TRBJ1-1, with 7 bases lining up with TRBD1. J lost 10 bases, V lost 4 bases, and 21 bases had no gene match. CDR3 length: 16 amino acids. CDR1 and CDR2 from the germline V gene are SQVTM and ANQGSEA. CDR3 in amino acids: CSVVWWFRGKGPIAFF. The DNA for the CDR3 is TGCAGCGTTGTGTGGTGGTTCAGGGGGAAGGGGCCGATAGCTTTCTTT.

The chain joins TRBV5-1 to TRBJ2-3, with 8 bases aligning to TRBD2. In germline, CDR1 is SGHRS, CDR2 YFSETQ. This CDR3 has 16 residues. The J segment lost 4 bases and the V segment lost 6 bases, leaving 13 bases of the junction unmatched. In DNA form, the CDR3 reads TGCGCCAGCACCTCCTGGCAGCGGGGGCGCGCAGATACGCAGTATTTT. Its protein product is CASTSWQRGRADTQYF.

V usage is TRBV5-4 and J usage is TRBJ2-7; 8 nucleotides match TRBD2. Germline V gene lookup returns CDR1 SGHNT and CDR2 YYREEE (reference sequence). The J segment lost 6 bases and the V segment lost 0 bases, leaving 5 bases of the junction unmatched. This CDR3 comprises 14 residues. In DNA, the CDR3 is TGTGCCAGCAGCTTGGTTGCGGGGGGCCCCGAGCAGTACTTC. Protein: CASSLVAGGPEQYF.

The V gene is TRBV30, the J gene TRBJ2-7, with TRBD1 as a possible D gene (6 bases). Germline CDR1 reads GTSNPN; CDR2 reads SVGIG (reference sequence). The CDR3 consists of 13 residues. Trimming cost V 6 bases and J 4 bases, with 16 bases left between them. Written as DNA, the CDR3 is TGTGCCTGTCAGGGGTTCCCTAGGTACGAGCAGTACTTC. Protein product: CACQGFPRYEQYF. The whole variable domain, filled in from reference TRBV30 and TRBJ2-7, reads SQTIHQWPATLVQPVGSPLSLECTVEGTSNPNLYWYRQAAGRGLQLLFYSVGIGQISSEVPQNLSASRPQDRQFILSSKKLLLSDSGFYLCACQGFPRYEQYFGPGTRLTVT.

V usage is TRBV29-1 and J usage is TRBJ2-7, with D unclear. The germline V and J ends were trimmed by 4 bases and 7 bases, with 11 bases remaining between them. The CDR3 is 11 amino acids. Germline CDR1 is SQVTM and CDR2 is ANQGSEA. The CDR3 DNA is TGCAGCGTTGTGGCTCTTCAGGAGCAGTACTTC. As protein: CSVVALQEQYF.

J is TRBJ2-1 and V is TRBV4-2; 8 nucleotides match TRBD2. Germline V gene lookup returns CDR1 LGHNA and CDR2 YNFKEQ. There are 17 residues in the CDR3. With 0 bases clipped from V and 3 bases from J, the junction kept 7 bases outside the gene matches. This CDR3 is CASSQDMAGGIYNEQFF. CDR3 coding DNA: TGTGCCAGCAGCCAAGATATGGCGGGGGGCATCTACAATGAGCAGTTCTTC.

This chain connects TRBV13 to TRBJ2-5; tentative D call: TRBD2 (5 bases). The CDR3 loop spans 16 amino acids. Germline V gene sequence: CDR1 PRHDT, CDR2 FYEKMQ (reference sequence). Trimming cost V 5 bases and J 5 bases, with 21 bases left between them. The DNA of the CDR3 is TGTGCCAGCAGCGGACTTGACTCTTTTGAGAGGGAGACCCAGTACTTC. Residues: CASSGLDSFERETQYF.

This clone was detected a few times. The chain uses TRBV5-1 and TRBJ2-1; D remains unclear. Per germline, CDR1 SGHRS and CDR2 YFSETQ. Trimming pared 4 bases from V and 0 bases from J, leaving 8 bases between. The CDR3 spans 14 residues. CDR3 bases: TGCGCCAGCAGCCCCGACGTCTCCTACAATGAGCAGTTCTTC. This translates into CASSPDVSYNEQFF.

There are a few counts of this clone. This sequence joins TRBV9 and TRBJ2-7; tentatively, D is TRBD2 (6 bases). The CDR3 consists of 11 residues. Germline V gene lookup returns CDR1 SGDLS and CDR2 YYNGEE. V lost 3 bases and J 7 bases, leaving 8 bases between the germline ends. The CDR3 nucleotides are TGTGCCAGCAGCGACGGAGGGGAGCAGTACTTC. Amino acid sequence: CASSDGGEQYF.

The chain employs TRBV10-3 and TRBJ2-5; D ambiguous. With 5 bases removed from V and 5 bases from J, the gap between germline ends came to 12 bases. The CDR3 runs to 13 residues. Germline CDR1 and CDR2: ENHRY and SYGVKD. DNA of the CDR3: TGTGCCATCAGTCCGATGGCTACGGAGACCCAGTACTTC. Protein: CAISPMATETQYF.

The sample holds one count of this clone. The genes are TRBV29-1 and TRBJ1-1, with D maybe TRBD1 (6 bases). From germline, CDR1 is SQVTM and CDR2 ANQGSEA. The CDR3 contains 14 residues. The V gene lost 5 bases and the J gene lost 11 bases, with 24 bases spanning the gap. The CDR3: CSVSRGTPLSRAFF. The CDR3 DNA sequence: TGCAGCGTTAGCCGAGGGACACCTTTATCTCGGGCTTTCTTT. Combining the CDR3 with reference TRBV29-1 and TRBJ1-1 gives the whole variable domain SAVISQKPSRDICQRGTSLTIQCQVDSQVTMMFWYRQQPGQSLTLIATANQGSEATYESGFVIDKFPISRPNLTFSTLTVSNMSPEDSSIYLCSVSRGTPLSRAFFGQGTRLTVV.

This clone was found many times. This chain joins TRBV28 and TRBJ1-6; a possible D gene is TRBD1 (5 bases). Germline CDR1 MDHEN, CDR2 SYDVKM. V was trimmed by 6 bases and J by 11 bases, leaving 14 bases between them. The CDR3 is 13 residues long. CDR3 nucleotide sequence: TGTGCCAGCAGACGGGGACGAGAGACACCCCTCCACTTT. Translation: CASRRGRETPLHF.

This clone was counted a single time. V gene TRBV5-4 combines with J gene TRBJ2-7; TRBD1 might be the D (6 bases). The CDR3 has 13 amino acids. Germline CDR1 and CDR2: SGHNT and YYREEE (reference sequence). Trimming pared 3 bases from V and 5 bases from J, leaving 12 bases between. The CDR3 sequence: CASSYNRAHEQYF. The CDR3 nucleotides read TGTGCCAGCAGCTATAACAGGGCCCACGAGCAGTACTTC.

In its sample, this clone was seen a few times. The V gene is TRBV2, the J gene TRBJ2-1; 9 positions agree with TRBD2. Germline CDR1 and CDR2: SNHLY and FYNNEI. This CDR3 contains 15 residues. V shed 4 bases and J 10 bases; nucleotides not matched to a gene: 11. The CDR3 protein is CASSVEPGLAGEQFF. The CDR3 DNA reads TGTGCCAGCAGTGTAGAGCCGGGACTAGCAGGGGAGCAGTTCTTC.

V is TRBV29-1 and J is TRBJ2-7; TRBD1 matches at 7 bases. Germline values: CDR1 SQVTM, CDR2 ANQGSEA. This CDR3 is 16 amino acids long. The V segment lost 1 base and the J segment 7 bases; nucleotides outside the gene matches: 16. The CDR3 nucleotides are TGCAGCGTTGAAGGAGGTGAGAAAGGGGGCGAGGGTGAGCAGTACTTC. It translates to CSVEGGEKGGEGEQYF.

This clone was observed once. The V and J genes are TRBV28 and TRBJ2-2; maybe TRBD2 (6 bases). There are 16 residues in the CDR3. The V end lost 6 bases, the J end lost 2 bases, and 16 bases lay between the germline ends. Germline CDR1 reads MDHEN; CDR2 reads SYDVKM. The CDR3 nucleotides read TGTGCCAGCAGCCTTCCCGGGACTCCTAACACCGGGGAGCTGTTTTTT. This gives the protein CASSLPGTPNTGELFF.

The V gene is TRBV30, the J gene TRBJ2-7; the match to TRBD2 covers 14 bases. Germline V gives CDR1 GTSNPN, CDR2 SVGIG (reference sequence). The CDR3 length is 15 residues. Germline trimming cut 2 bases from V and 3 bases from J; bases unmatched to any gene: 3. The CDR3 is CAWSQGLAGDYEQYF. The CDR3 region has the DNA TGTGCCTGGAGTCAGGGACTAGCGGGGGACTACGAGCAGTACTTC.

The chain joins TRBV27 to TRBJ1-2; D is uncertain. CDR1 and CDR2 (germline): MNHEY, SMNVEV (reference sequence). Trimming stripped 2 bases from V and 8 bases from J, with 18 bases between. The CDR3 contains 15 residues. The CDR3 bases are TGTGCCAGCAGTTTAAGATTGGTAGGGCGTGAAGGCTACACCTTC. Protein sequence: CASSLRLVGREGYTF.

J is TRBJ2-2 and V is TRBV14; a weak D match, TRBD2 (5 bases). Trimming took off 4 bases at V and 7 bases at J, with 13 bases between the two ends. The germline CDR1 and CDR2 sequences are SGHDN and FVKESK. The CDR3 loop spans 14 amino acids. This CDR3 is CASSPDAGGGELFF. CDR3 in DNA: TGTGCCAGCAGCCCAGACGCAGGAGGCGGGGAGCTGTTTTTT. Full variable domain (remainder filled in from reference TRBV14 and TRBJ2-2): EAGVTQFPSHSVIEKGQTVTLRCDPISGHDNLYWYRRVMGKEIKFLLHFVKESKQDESGMPNNRFLAERTGGTYSTLKVQPAELEDSGVYFCASSPDAGGGELFFGEGSRLTVL.

The rearrangement uses TRBV7-8 and TRBJ2-5; the D gene could be TRBD1 or TRBD2 (5 bases each). The CDR3 is 16 amino acids. Germline CDR1 is SGHVS and CDR2 is FQNEAQ. V was cut by 7 bases and J by 2 bases, with 20 bases left in between. This chain's CDR3 is CASTGAGRDLQETQYF. CDR3 nucleotides: TGTGCCAGCACCGGGGCCGGACGGGATCTACAAGAGACCCAGTACTTC.